This paragraph reports one T cell receptor (beta chain). Antigen specificity is unknown. This specimen comes from a study of cytomegalovirus exposure and HLA in healthy donors. On the study more broadly: Early on, a data release was issued that held approximately 92 million unique TCRs from HLA-typed donors.

Study-wide results and caveats: From TCR beta sequences, most subjects' HLA-A and HLA-B alleles were reportedly predicted accurately.

The primer mix had 60 Vbeta and 13 Jbeta primers. Using immunoSEQ multiplex PCR, the repertoire was profiled, and TCRdb retains in-frame clones only, with some absent. The sample has around 130,000 clones; approximately 86% are singletons. CDR3 length equals 16 residues. Germline CDR1 SGHTA, CDR2 FQGTGA. Trimming removed 3 bases from V and 7 bases from J, with 19 bases in between. The sequenced material came from PBMCs. The V gene is TRBV7-3, the J gene TRBJ2-1; possible D gene TRBD2, 5 bases. The clonotype originates from a boy between 10 and 17 years old in good health and CMV-seronegative. Here the CDR3 reads CASSFRRTLNYNEQFF. The CDR3 DNA follows: TGTGCCAGCAGCTTTAGGAGGACCCTCAACTATAATGAGCAGTTCTTC.